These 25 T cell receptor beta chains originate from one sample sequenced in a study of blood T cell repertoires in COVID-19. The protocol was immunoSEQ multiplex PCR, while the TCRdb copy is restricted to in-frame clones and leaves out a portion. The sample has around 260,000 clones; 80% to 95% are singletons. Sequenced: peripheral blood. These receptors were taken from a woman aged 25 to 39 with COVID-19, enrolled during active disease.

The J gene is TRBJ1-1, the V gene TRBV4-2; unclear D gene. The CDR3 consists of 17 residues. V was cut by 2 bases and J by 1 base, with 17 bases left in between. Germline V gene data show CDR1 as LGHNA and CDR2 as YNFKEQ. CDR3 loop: CASSQLARSEGNTEAFF. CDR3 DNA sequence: TGTGCCAGCAGCCAACTCGCCCGGTCAGAGGGGAACACTGAAGCTTTCTTT.

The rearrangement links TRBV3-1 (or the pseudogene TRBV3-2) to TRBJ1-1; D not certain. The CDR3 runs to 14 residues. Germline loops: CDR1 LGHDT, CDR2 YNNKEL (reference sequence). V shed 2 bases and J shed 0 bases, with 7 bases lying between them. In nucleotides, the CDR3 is TGTGCCAGCAGCCAAAGACACTTGAACACTGAAGCTTTCTTT. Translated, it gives CASSQRHLNTEAFF.

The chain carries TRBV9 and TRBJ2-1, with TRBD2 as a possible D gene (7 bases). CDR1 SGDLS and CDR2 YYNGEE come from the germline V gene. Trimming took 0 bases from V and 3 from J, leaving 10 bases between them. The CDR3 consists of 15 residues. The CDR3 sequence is CASSVEGDYYNEQFF. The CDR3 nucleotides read TGTGCCAGCAGCGTAGAGGGGGACTACTACAATGAGCAGTTCTTC.

The CDR3 nucleotides read TGTGCCAGCATTCTGAAGGTGGGCGTTGAAGCTTTCTTT. Residues: CASILKVGVEAFF. The chain couples TRBV6-5 to TRBJ1-1; D remains ambiguous. There are 13 residues in the CDR3. Germline V gene data show CDR1 as MNHEY and CDR2 as SVGAGI. Deletions cut 7 bases from V and 7 bases from J, with 16 bases between.

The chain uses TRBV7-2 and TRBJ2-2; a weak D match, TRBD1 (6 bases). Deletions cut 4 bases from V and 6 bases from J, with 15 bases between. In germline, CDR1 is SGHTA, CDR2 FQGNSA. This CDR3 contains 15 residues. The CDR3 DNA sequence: TGTGCCAGCAGCTCCTCGCACAGGGTCCCCGGGGAGCTGTTTTTT. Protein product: CASSSSHRVPGELFF.

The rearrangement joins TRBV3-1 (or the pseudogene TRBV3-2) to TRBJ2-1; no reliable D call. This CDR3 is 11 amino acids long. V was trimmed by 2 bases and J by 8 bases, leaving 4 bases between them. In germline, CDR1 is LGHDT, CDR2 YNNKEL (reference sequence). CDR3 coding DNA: TGTGCCAGCAGCCAAACAGATGAGCAGTTCTTC. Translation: CASSQTDEQFF.

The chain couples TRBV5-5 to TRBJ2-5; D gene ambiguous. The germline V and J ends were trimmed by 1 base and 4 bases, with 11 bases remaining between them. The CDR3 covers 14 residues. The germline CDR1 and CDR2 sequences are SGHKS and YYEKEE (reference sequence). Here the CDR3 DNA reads TGTGCCAGCAGCTTGCTGGGCGAAGGAGAGACCCAGTACTTC. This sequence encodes CASSLLGEGETQYF.

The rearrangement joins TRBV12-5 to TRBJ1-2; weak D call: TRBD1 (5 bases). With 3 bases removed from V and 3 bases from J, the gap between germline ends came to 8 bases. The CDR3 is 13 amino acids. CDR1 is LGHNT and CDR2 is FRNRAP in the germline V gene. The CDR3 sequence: CASGLTGDYGYTF. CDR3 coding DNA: TGTGCTAGTGGTTTAACGGGGGACTATGGCTACACCTTC.

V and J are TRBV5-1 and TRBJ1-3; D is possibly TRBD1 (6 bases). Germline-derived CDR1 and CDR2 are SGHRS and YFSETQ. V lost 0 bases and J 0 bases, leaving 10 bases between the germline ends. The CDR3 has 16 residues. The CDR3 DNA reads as TGCGCCAGCAGCTTGGCAGGGGTTTCCTCTGGAAACACCATATATTTT. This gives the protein CASSLAGVSSGNTIYF.

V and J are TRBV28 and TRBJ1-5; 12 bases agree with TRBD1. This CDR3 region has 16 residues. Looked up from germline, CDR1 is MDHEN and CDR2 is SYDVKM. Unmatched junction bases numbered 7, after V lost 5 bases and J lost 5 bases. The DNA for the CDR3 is TGTGCCAGCAGTGGGACAGGGGGCGGATCGGATCAGCCCCAGCATTTT. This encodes CASSGTGGGSDQPQHF.

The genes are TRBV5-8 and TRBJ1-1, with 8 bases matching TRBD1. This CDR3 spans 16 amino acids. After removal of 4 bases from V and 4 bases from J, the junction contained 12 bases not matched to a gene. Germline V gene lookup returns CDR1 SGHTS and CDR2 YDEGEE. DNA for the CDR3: TGTGCCAGCAGCCCGTTACATGGACAGGGAACCACTGAAGCTTTCTTT. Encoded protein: CASSPLHGQGTTEAFF.

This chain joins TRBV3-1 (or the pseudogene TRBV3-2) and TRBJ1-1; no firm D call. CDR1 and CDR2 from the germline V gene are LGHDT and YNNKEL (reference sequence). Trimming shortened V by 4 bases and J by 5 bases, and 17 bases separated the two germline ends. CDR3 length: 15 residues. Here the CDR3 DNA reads TGTGCCAGCAGCCTGGGAGGGAATTCGGTTACTGAAGCTTTCTTT. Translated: CASSLGGNSVTEAFF.

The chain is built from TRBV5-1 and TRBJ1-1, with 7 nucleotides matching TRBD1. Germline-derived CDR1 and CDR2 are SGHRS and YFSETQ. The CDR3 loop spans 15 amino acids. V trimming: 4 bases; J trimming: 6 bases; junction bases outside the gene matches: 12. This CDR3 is CASSEQRGGKAEAFF. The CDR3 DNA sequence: TGCGCCAGCAGCGAGCAGCGAGGGGGCAAGGCTGAAGCTTTCTTT.

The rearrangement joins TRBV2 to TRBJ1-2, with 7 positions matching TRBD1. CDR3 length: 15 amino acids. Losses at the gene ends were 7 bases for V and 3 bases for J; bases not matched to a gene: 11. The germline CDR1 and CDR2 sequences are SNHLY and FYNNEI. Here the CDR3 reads CASTISPGQYYGYTF. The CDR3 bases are TGTGCCAGCACCATCTCTCCGGGACAGTACTATGGCTACACCTTC.

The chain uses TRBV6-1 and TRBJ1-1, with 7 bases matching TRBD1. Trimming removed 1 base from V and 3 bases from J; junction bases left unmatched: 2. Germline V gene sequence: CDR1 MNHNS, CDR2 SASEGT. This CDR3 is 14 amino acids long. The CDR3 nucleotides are TGTGCCAGCAGTGAAGGACAGGGATACACTGAAGCTTTCTTT. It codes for CASSEGQGYTEAFF.

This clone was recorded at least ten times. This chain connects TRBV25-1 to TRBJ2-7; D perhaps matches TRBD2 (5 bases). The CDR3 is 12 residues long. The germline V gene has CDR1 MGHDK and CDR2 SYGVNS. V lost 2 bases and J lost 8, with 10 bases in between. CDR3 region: CASSEVGSKQYF. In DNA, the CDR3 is TGTGCCAGCAGTGAAGTAGGGAGTAAGCAGTACTTC.

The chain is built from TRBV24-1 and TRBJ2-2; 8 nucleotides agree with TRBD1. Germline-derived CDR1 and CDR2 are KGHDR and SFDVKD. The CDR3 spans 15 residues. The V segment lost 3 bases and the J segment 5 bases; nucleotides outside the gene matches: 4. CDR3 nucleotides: TGTGCCACCAGTGATCAGGGGGCGCCTACCGGGGAGCTGTTTTTT. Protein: CATSDQGAPTGELFF.

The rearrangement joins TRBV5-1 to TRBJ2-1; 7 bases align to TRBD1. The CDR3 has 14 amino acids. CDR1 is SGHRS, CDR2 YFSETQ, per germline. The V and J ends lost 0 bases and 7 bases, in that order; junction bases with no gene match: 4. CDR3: CASSLATGLNEQFF. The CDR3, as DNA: TGCGCCAGCAGCTTGGCGACAGGGTTGAATGAGCAGTTCTTC.

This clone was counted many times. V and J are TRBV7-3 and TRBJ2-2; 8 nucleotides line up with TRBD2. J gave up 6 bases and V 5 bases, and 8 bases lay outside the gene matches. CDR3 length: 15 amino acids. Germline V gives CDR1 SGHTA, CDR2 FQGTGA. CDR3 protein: CASSAQGAGAGELFF. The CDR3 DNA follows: TGTGCCAGCAGCGCCCAGGGAGCGGGAGCCGGGGAGCTGTTTTTT.

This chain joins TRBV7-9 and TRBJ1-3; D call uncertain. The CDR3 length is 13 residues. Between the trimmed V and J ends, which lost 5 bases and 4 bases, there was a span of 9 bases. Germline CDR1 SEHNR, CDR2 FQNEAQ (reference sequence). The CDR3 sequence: CASSAAGGNTIYF. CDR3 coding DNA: TGTGCCAGCAGCGCTGCAGGAGGAAACACCATATATTTT.

CDR3 residues: CASSSQGTDTQYF. The CDR3 bases are TGTGCCAGCAGCTCGCAGGGGACAGATACGCAGTATTTT. This sequence joins TRBV13 and TRBJ2-3, with D perhaps matching TRBD1 (6 bases). The CDR3 has 13 amino acids. The germline gives CDR1 PRHDT, CDR2 FYEKMQ (reference sequence). Trimming shortened V by 4 bases and J by 3 bases, and 8 bases separated the two germline ends.

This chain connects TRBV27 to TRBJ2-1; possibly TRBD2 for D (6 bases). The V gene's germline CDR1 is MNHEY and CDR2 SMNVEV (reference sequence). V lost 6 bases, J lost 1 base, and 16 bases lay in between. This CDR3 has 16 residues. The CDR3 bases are TGTGCCAGCAGAGGGAAGGTCCGGGAGTCCTACAATGAGCAGTTCTTC. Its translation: CASRGKVRESYNEQFF.

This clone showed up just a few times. This CDR3 is CASSFPTGGRGYTF. The DNA of the CDR3 is TGTGCCAGTAGTTTTCCCACAGGGGGAAGAGGCTACACCTTC. The gene calls are TRBV19 and TRBJ1-2, with 8 bases that match TRBD1. V lost 5 bases, J lost 8 bases, and 10 bases stayed unmatched. Germline V gives CDR1 LNHDA, CDR2 SQIVND (reference sequence). The CDR3 is 14 residues long.

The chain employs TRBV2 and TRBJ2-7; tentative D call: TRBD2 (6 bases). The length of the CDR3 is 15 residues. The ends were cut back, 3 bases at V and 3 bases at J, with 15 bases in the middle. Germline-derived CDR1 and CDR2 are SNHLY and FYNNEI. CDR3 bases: TGTGCCAGCAGTGAGTTACTAGCAGAGATCTACGAGCAGTACTTC. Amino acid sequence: CASSELLAEIYEQYF.

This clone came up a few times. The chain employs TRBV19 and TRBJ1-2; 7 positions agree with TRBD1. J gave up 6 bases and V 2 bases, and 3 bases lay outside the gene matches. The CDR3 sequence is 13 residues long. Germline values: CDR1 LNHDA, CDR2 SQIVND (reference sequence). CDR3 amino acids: CASSITGDDGYTF. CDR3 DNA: TGTGCCAGTAGTATAACAGGGGATGATGGCTACACCTTC.